This TCR beta chain appears in the sequencing data of a study of PD-L1 blockade in urothelial cancer (dated by TCRdb to about 2017). Looking at the study overall: All patients started therapy around 2014 and received atezolizumab 1,200 mg intravenously every 3 weeks. Somatic, immune and clinical correlates of response to PD-L1 blockade with atezolizumab in urothelial cancer were the focus of an exploratory multi-omic analysis. Progression-free survival longer than 6 months counted as durable clinical benefit, and TCR features were additionally tested against both progression-free and overall survival. An ECOG performance status of 0 or 1 was recorded for the patients, and 0 to 3 prior chemotherapy regimens had been received by the patients. About 85% of the roughly 29 patients were identified as males with urothelial cancer of bladder origin, and a prior smoking history was reported by 18 of 29 patients. Pretreatment blood TCR-seq was available for 27 to 30 patients, at least one posttreatment blood collection was obtained for around 25 patients, and tumor TCR-seq was available for around 25 patients. Durable clinical benefit was achieved by nine patients but not by the remaining 20. Blood samples were analyzed at two time points: 3 weeks after treatment start (second dose) and 6 weeks after treatment start. Blood samples gave median yields of around 150,000 T cells and 82,636 unique TCRs, along with a median clonality of around 0.08. TCR sequencing covered pretreatment tumor samples and matched, serially collected peripheral blood taken before and after atezolizumab treatment. In the same patients, pretreatment tumors underwent whole exome sequencing and RNA sequencing in addition to TCR sequencing.

Overall results and qualifications from the work: Greater expansion of tumor-associated TCR clones in peripheral blood 3 weeks after the start of treatment was observed in patients with durable benefit (n of about 24, p = 0.022). Because the sample size was small (n = 29) and many of the analyses were exploratory, the results are meant to be hypothesis-generating. Improved progression-free and overall survival was found to be associated with pretreatment peripheral blood TCR clonality below the median.

The CDR3, from cysteine to phenylalanine, totals 15 residues. Of all the DNA, just the CDR3 is kept, 45 bases in frame from base 1. V and J lose 2 bases and 1 base, and a span of 11 bases separates them. The CDR1 and CDR2 encoded by the germline V gene (reference sequence) are LNHDA and SQIVND. Explained via the paper, the time point label denotes: peripheral blood 6 weeks after treatment start. The cohort included 25 to 30 patients with locally advanced or metastatic urothelial carcinoma who were treated at Memorial Sloan Kettering on a trial protocol. Peripheral blood mononuclear cells were collected from each patient pretreatment and during treatment, giving between 1 and 8 total time points per patient. The Qiagen DNeasy Blood extraction kit was used to purify genomic DNA from total PBMCs and tumor samples. PBMCs were collected pretreatment and during treatment and were isolated and stored as previously described.

Each PCR received spiked-in synthetic TCR analog templates so that absolute template abundance could be estimated from read counts. Using the immunoSEQ assay, TCRbeta CDR3 regions were amplified from genomic DNA with bias-controlled V and J gene primers. Sequencing of rearranged TCRbeta segments was performed at approximately 20X coverage. In the source study's methods: Clustering was used to correct sequencing errors, and CDR3s were annotated against IMGT to assign V, D and J genes. Only productive TCRbeta rearrangements were used in downstream analyses, excluding out-of-frame or stop-codon sequences. Clonality was computed as one minus Shannon entropy normalized by the log of the number of unique productive sequences. Clones differing between time points or between blood and tumor were identified by Fisher's exact test with Benjamini-Hochberg correction at adjusted p below 0.01. TCRdb's version of the immuneACCESS table is confined to in-frame rearrangements and falls short of the full clone set. An unresolved V gene accounts for under half of the shortfall where checked; the remainder is of unknown origin. That table gives V, J and clone size, and the DNA gave D and trimming. The sample table lists 40,000 to 45,000 clones, 83% of them with a count of one. The top ten clones comprise about 14% of the sample.

With respect to this clone: This receptor's antigen is unknown. No much larger clonotype is one base removed from it; base qualities were not supplied.

This clonotype originated in a man in his sixties with urothelial cancer. This sequence uses TRBV19 and TRBJ1-1; a tentative D match to TRBD1 spans 6 bases. The material sequenced was PBMCs, taken around atezolizumab (anti-PD-L1) treatment. The CDR3 protein: CASSIRTVKNTEAFF. The bases read TGTGCCAGTAGTATAAGGACAGTAAAGAACACTGAAGCTTTCTTT.